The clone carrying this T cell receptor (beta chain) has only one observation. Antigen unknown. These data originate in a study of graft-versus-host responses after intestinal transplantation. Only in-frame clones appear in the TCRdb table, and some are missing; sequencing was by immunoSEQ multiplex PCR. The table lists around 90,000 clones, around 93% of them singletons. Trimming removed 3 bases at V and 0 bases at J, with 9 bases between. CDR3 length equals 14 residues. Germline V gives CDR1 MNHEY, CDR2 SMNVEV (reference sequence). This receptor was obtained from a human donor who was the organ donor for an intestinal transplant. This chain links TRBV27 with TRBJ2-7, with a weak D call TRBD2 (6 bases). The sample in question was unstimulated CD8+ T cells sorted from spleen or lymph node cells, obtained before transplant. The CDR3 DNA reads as TGTGCCAGCAGTTTGGGTAGCGGCTCCTACGAGCAGTACTTC. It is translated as CASSLGSGSYEQYF.